The rows below give T cell receptor beta chains drawn from one sample of a study of vaccination and CD4 T cells after COVID-19. Their recognized antigens are unknown. Each CDR3 protein gets one entry after TCRdb re-called the PCR reads with MiXCR. The sample has about 16,000 distinct CDR3 sequences, 60% to 65% seen once; the top ten hold over 8.5%. The sequenced material came from CD4+ T cells from blood, cultured in vitro. These receptors were taken from a human donor who had recovered from COVID-19. CDR3s include the opening cysteine and the closing phenylalanine or tryptophan. The D gene is left open where the match is weak. Part of the rows lack a size; the others show once, few, many or a class for expanded clones.

D: .; size: .; V: TRBV12-3/TRBV12-4; J: TRBJ1-2; CDR3: CASSFGGYGYTF; DNA: TGTGCCAGCAGTTTTGGGGGCTATGGCTACACCTTC
D: TRBD2; size: few; V: TRBV6-2/TRBV6-3; J: TRBJ2-3; CDR3: CASSFGLAGGRDTQYF; DNA: TGTGCCAGCAGTTTTGGACTAGCGGGAGGAAGAGATACGCAGTATTTT
D: TRBD1; size: .; V: TRBV6-1; J: TRBJ2-3; CDR3: CASRPDRVSDTQYF; DNA: TGTGCCAGCAGACCGGACAGGGTGTCAGATACGCAGTATTTT
D: .; size: .; V: TRBV3-1; J: TRBJ1-5; CDR3: CASSQDRPHQPQHF; DNA: TGTGCCAGCAGCCAAGATCGGCCCCACCAGCCCCAGCATTTT
D: TRBD2; size: .; V: TRBV12-3/TRBV12-4; J: TRBJ2-5; CDR3: CASSLAGGRRETQYF; DNA: TGTGCCAGCAGCCTAGCGGGAGGGAGGAGGGAGACCCAGTACTTC
D: TRBD1; size: .; V: TRBV28; J: TRBJ1-4; CDR3: CASSSQGARFDEKLFF; DNA: TGTGCCAGCAGTAGCCAGGGGGCGCGGTTTGATGAAAAACTGTTTTTT
D: TRBD2; size: few; V: TRBV27; J: TRBJ2-3; CDR3: CASSNAPGLAGRADTQYF; DNA: TGTGCCAGCAGCAACGCCCCGGGACTAGCGGGTAGGGCAGATACGCAGTATTTT
D: .; size: .; V: TRBV20-1; J: TRBJ1-1; CDR3: CSLGGNTEAFF; DNA: TGCAGTTTGGGGGGAAACACTGAAGCTTTCTTT
D: .; size: .; V: TRBV20-1; J: TRBJ1-5; CDR3: CSARSRAGNQPQHF; DNA: TGCAGTGCCAGAAGCAGGGCGGGAAATCAGCCCCAGCATTTT
D: TRBD1; size: .; V: TRBV11-2; J: TRBJ1-1; CDR3: CASSSDRDTEAFF; DNA: TGTGCCAGCAGCTCCGACAGGGACACTGAAGCTTTCTTT
D: TRBD1; size: .; V: TRBV28; J: TRBJ1-5; CDR3: CASSPPGQLFQPQHF; DNA: TGTGCCAGCAGTCCACCGGGACAGCTCTTTCAGCCCCAGCATTTT
D: .; size: .; V: TRBV15; J: TRBJ1-2; CDR3: CATSSGTSSSGYTF; DNA: TGTGCCACCAGCAGCGGGACATCGAGTAGTGGCTACACCTTC
D: .; size: .; V: TRBV6-1; J: TRBJ1-2; CDR3: CASSLRWIYGYTF; DNA: TGTGCCAGCAGTCTGCGATGGATCTATGGCTACACCTTC
D: .; size: .; V: TRBV7-9; J: TRBJ1-1; CDR3: CASSFWVNTEAFF; DNA: TGTGCCAGCAGCTTTTGGGTGAACACTGAAGCTTTCTTT
D: .; size: .; V: TRBV6-1; J: TRBJ2-7; CDR3: CASSEFGPRYEQYF; DNA: TGTGCCAGCAGTGAATTCGGACCGCGCTACGAGCAGTACTTC
D: TRBD2; size: .; V: TRBV20-1; J: TRBJ2-7; CDR3: CSALGRAWGQYF; DNA: TGCAGTGCTCTCGGGAGGGCTTGGGGGCAGTACTTC
D: .; size: .; V: TRBV30; J: TRBJ1-1; CDR3: CAWDRPNTEAFF; DNA: TGTGCCTGGGACAGGCCGAACACTGAAGCTTTCTTT
D: .; size: few; V: TRBV4-2; J: TRBJ2-2; CDR3: CASTRTVNTGELFF; DNA: TGTGCCAGCACTAGGACGGTGAACACCGGGGAGCTGTTTTTT
D: .; size: .; V: TRBV20-1; J: TRBJ1-2; CDR3: CSARSIQSYGYTF; DNA: TGCAGTGCTAGGTCGATACAGAGCTATGGCTACACCTTC
D: .; size: .; V: TRBV20-1; J: TRBJ2-5; CDR3: CSAAGPSQYF; DNA: TGCAGTGCTGCGGGTCCATCCCAGTACTTC